In its sample, the clone carrying this TCR beta chain was seen a few times. Its specificity is unknown. Together with a sample-barcoded 5' primer, a J-beta primer mix was included in a second PCR lasting 7 to 11 cycles. Unique molecular identifiers of 12 random nucleotides labeled each cDNA. One entry per CDR3 protein, called by TCRdb with MiXCR from the 5' RACE reads. The sample has about 1.5 million distinct CDR3 sequences; approximately 39% are singletons. CDR3 length: 15 amino acids. V was trimmed by 7 bases and J by 4 bases, leaving 20 bases between them. Germline V gives CDR1 MNHNS, CDR2 SASEGT. This sample is part of a study of blood T cells in healthy people across ages. Study-wide findings and caveats: The study found more naive CD4+ cells and higher diversity in long-lived than aged donors. It was held that the diversity estimates obtained from one million T cells were underestimates.

Drawn from each donor were about 9 milliliters of peripheral blood. This receptor was taken from a woman aged 18-35 years in good health. Sequenced material: blood. The J gene is TRBJ2-7, the V gene TRBV6-1, with D possibly called TRBD1 or TRBD2 (6 bases each). DNA for the CDR3: TGTGCCAGCACTTCGCAGGGGACTTTCCTTTACGAGCAGTACTTC. As protein: CASTSQGTFLYEQYF.